This record looks at one T cell receptor beta chain sequence and its context. Its antigen is still unknown. No base quality values were provided; no much bigger clone lies one nucleotide off. The germline V end is reduced by 1 base and the J end by 7 bases; junction bases left unmatched: 4. In the germline V gene, CDR1 corresponds to MGHDK and CDR2 to SYGVNS. The cysteine opens and the phenylalanine closes a CDR3 of 14 amino acids. Only the CDR3 region is kept as DNA, spanning 42 bases read in frame from base 1. The sample is drawn from a study of cytomegalovirus exposure and HLA in healthy donors (dated by TCRdb to the late 2010s). Context from the whole study: An earlier analysis of approximately 640 of the donors reported approximately 270 Gb of sequence data and 117 million unique TCR beta sequences from around 200 million T cells. Rather than drawing on any new phenotypic data, the later analysis identified candidate immune exposures from TCR beta sequences and the way those sequences occurred across donors. In an earlier analysis of roughly 540 of the donors, high-throughput TCR beta sequencing was used to judge whether each TCR beta V gene segment behaved as functional or pseudogenic. Every discovery cohort repertoire had been produced on one sequencing platform. On average, around 240,000 unique TCR beta nucleotide sequences were sequenced per donor among 398 genotyped donors of the cohort, with roughly 18% of those sequences being non-productive. The study aimed to test whether signatures of past pathogen exposure could be identified by cataloging public T cell receptors. The number of typed donors differed by locus: about 620-630 for A, B, C, DRB1 and DQB1; 500 to 550 for DQA1; approximately 610 for DPA1; and around 490 for DPB1. To predict cytomegalovirus infection status, the study combined high-throughput TCR immunosequencing, statistical association of individual TCRs with disease status, and machine learning. A later genetic analysis used genome-wide SNP genotypes for about three fifths of the 666 donors, treating that subset as a discovery cohort. Besides the first cohort of 550 to 750 subjects, a separate validation cohort made up of roughly 120 different subjects was used. In a later analysis, previously published TCR beta repertoires from 550 to 750 donors were re-analyzed and high-resolution HLA genotyping was added so that TCR occurrence patterns could be studied. Several DR-DQ haplotypes were handled as single units for association and clustering because linkage in the cohort was strong. Donor age, sex, ethnicity and CMV serostatus were collected together with the repertoire data. The genetic ancestry cluster associated with self-reported Caucasian donors included around four fifths of the roughly 390 genotyped donors. The study profiled the T cell repertoires of 500 to 800 subjects by immunosequencing and related them to cytomegalovirus serostatus. Class I and class II HLA loci were covered by the typing at four-digit resolution. Roughly 300 gigabases of sequencing data and approximately 85 million unique TCR sequences were included in an early release covering 550 to 800 HLA-typed donors. Study-wide findings and limitations: A later analysis found that most CMV-associated TCR beta chains appeared HLA-restricted, with HLA associations seemingly driven largely by CMV exposure. In both the original and validation cohorts, the classifier was reported to diagnose cytomegalovirus status with high specificity and sensitivity. The cohort was sequenced for TCR beta chains only, and without alpha or paired-chain data the features that could be detected were limited. Because counts were too low, roughly 17 rarely observed V segments, including chromosome 9 orphons, were left out of the earlier analysis of 587 of the donors. The only immune exposure information available for the cohort was CMV serostatus. Correlated functional status among segregating V segments might be attributable to linkage disequilibrium, but an unknown experimental factor could not be ruled out. According to a later analysis, TCR association rates differed among HLA loci, with DRB1 alleles showing the most associated TCRs and HLA-C alleles showing the fewest. In the study, some 160 TCR beta chains were listed as associated with cytomegalovirus. In a later genetic analysis, fewer N-insertions in productive TCRs were reported among donors in an Asian-associated ancestry cluster than the approximately 710-donor mean. The authors suggested that the approach could potentially be generalized to other disease states and immunological phenotypes. In a later analysis, several top co-occurrence clusters were reported to appear linked to parvovirus B19, influenza, CMV and Epstein-Barr virus. When HLA alleles, especially DR and DQ, strongly co-occurred, TCR associations were difficult to assign to individual alleles. The 87-base-pair reads could not distinguish some IMGT-functional V segments, including TRBV6-2 and TRBV6-3, so those segments were excluded. HLA typing was unavailable for some donors at each locus, so association tests used only the typed subset. A few of the identified cytomegalovirus-associated TCR beta chains were confirmed in vitro to be specific for cytomegalovirus antigens. A cluster of highly shared sequence variants was judged likely to be a technical artifact of the sequencing pipeline. Roughly uniform sequencing depth across donors was assumed in presence/absence analyses, although this assumption may not hold. Compared with equally common non-associated chains, HLA-associated TCR beta chains in a later analysis were more clonally expanded and had lower generation probabilities. Broadly in line with IMGT annotations, most TCR beta V segments showed up in productive rearrangements about 90% or about 30% of the time in an earlier analysis of approximately 640 of the donors. At a false discovery rate of 0.05, a later analysis linked roughly 17,000 TCR beta sequences to specific HLA alleles. A later genetic analysis associated a missense DCLRE1C variant with V-gene and J-gene trimming of TCR beta chains, and an independent cohort replicated the association. A further reported finding was that TCR beta sequences accurately predicted the HLA-A and HLA-B alleles for most subjects in the first cohort. Across donors, most TCR sequences were observed very rarely, whereas some public TCRs were present in many individuals.

The cohort was made up of 666 healthy bone marrow donors. At the time of sampling, every cohort member was nominally healthy, though immune exposures that went unrecorded were likely present. The donor was CMV seropositive and belonged to the group of around 300 seropositive cohort members. A peripheral blood sample was collected from each donor, and TCR beta sequencing was performed on peripheral blood mononuclear cells. Genomic DNA was extracted from the blood cell samples with the Qiagen DNeasy Blood Extraction Kit. The method behind the library was the immunoSEQ multiplex PCR assay. The multiplex PCR relied on a mix of 60 forward primers for TCR Vbeta segments and 13 reverse primers for TCR Jbeta segments. The CDR3 region of rearranged TCR beta genes was amplified from genomic DNA with a multiplex PCR assay. The Illumina HiSeq System was used to sequence the amplified TCR beta libraries as 87-base-pair reads. Processing in the source paper ran as follows. In a later analysis, around 80 million unique TCR beta chains were counted across the approximately 640 repertoires, and roughly 11 million of these chains were shared by at least two donors. A nearest-neighbor algorithm error-corrected the raw reads and collapsed the reads into unique sequences, merging closely related sequences to remove PCR and sequencing errors. V, D and J gene segments were assigned by aligning CDR3 sequences to IMGT reference sequences. Each retained sequence needed at least a six-nucleotide match to both a V gene segment and a J gene segment. Rearrangements were called productive when the CDR3 lacked stop codons and stayed in frame with V and J; all others were non-productive. CDR3 was defined by IMGT convention, running from the second conserved V-encoded cysteine to the conserved J-encoded phenylalanine. In an earlier analysis of around 540 of the donors, sequences lacking an unambiguous match to a single V gene segment were excluded. In an earlier analysis of almost 600 of the donors, a V segment was called functional when productive rearrangements were above 56.7%, and segregating when the standard deviation between donors exceeded 5%. A statistical classification framework was built for diagnosing cytomegalovirus status from the catalog of TCR beta chain sequences. In a later analysis, V and J genes were assigned by comparing TCR nucleotide sequences against IMGT/GENE-DB human TR gene sequences. The TCRdist pipeline was used in a later analysis to assign CDR3 sequences and most-parsimonious VDJ recombination scenarios. A later analysis defined each TCR beta chain by its CDR3 amino acid sequence plus V-gene family, and excluded reads lacking a unique V-gene family. A later analysis removed several hundred highly shared, low-generation-probability nucleotide sequences to deal with suspected cross-contamination and a sequencing artifact. For each public chain, a later analysis derived a clonal expansion index from normalized ranks of inferred template counts within each repertoire. In a later analysis, generation probabilities were computed using a VDJ recombination model fitted to out-of-frame rearrangements, and the results were checked against IGoR. In a later analysis, TCR-TCR, TCR-HLA and TCR-CMV co-occurrence was scored with hypergeometric tests, and a repertoire-size bias correction was applied to TCR pairs. To estimate false discovery rates, a later analysis permuted the HLA or CMV assignments 20 times. In a later analysis, co-occurring TCRs were grouped using DBSCAN, with TCRdist sequence similarity added in when clustering inside HLA-allele-positive subsets. Repertoires with fewer than 30,000 or more than 120,000 public chains were left out of co-occurrence clustering, as were about 5 repertoires with anomalous nucleotide sharing. The immuneACCESS repertoire file appears here via TCRdb, limited to in-frame rearrangements. These files lack a portion of the clones; in checked studies, under half of the deficit traces to unresolved V genes, and the cause of the others is not known. The V and J calls and the clone size are those of that table, but D and trimming were determined from the DNA. The table for this sample lists under 200,000 clones; 82% of them were counted only once. The top ten hold about 1.6% of the sample.

The sequenced material came from PBMCs. The sequence was collected from a girl between 5 and 17 years old in good health and CMV-seropositive. The rearranged chain carries TRBV25-1 and TRBJ2-3; 8 nucleotides in the junction match TRBD2. The nucleotide sequence is given as TGTGCCAGCAGTGAATTCGGGGGGGGTAATACGCAGTATTTT. It translates to CASSEFGGGNTQYF.